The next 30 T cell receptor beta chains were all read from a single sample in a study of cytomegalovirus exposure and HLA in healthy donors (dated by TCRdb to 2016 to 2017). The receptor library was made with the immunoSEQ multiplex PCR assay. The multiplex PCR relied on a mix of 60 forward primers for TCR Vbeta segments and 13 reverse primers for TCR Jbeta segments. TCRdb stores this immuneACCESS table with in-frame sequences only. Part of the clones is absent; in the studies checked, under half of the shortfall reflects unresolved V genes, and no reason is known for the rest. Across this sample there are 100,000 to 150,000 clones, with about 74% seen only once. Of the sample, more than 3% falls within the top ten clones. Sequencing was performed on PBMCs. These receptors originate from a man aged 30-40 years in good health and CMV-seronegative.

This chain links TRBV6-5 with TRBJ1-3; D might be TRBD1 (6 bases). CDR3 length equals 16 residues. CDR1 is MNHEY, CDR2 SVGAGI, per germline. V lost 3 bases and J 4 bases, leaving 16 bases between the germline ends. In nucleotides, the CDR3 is TGTGCCAGCAGTTATAAACAGGGCTACGACGGAAACACCATATATTTT. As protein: CASSYKQGYDGNTIYF.

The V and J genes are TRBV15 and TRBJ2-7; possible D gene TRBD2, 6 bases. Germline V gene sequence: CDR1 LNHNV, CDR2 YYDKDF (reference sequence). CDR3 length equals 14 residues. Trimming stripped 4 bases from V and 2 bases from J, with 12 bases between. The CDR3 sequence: CATSIGTATYEQYF. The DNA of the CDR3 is TGTGCCACCAGCATCGGGACTGCTACCTACGAGCAGTACTTC. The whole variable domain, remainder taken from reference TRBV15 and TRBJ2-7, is DAMVIQNPRYQVTQFGKPVTLSCSQTLNHNVMYWYQQKSSQAPKLLFHYYDKDFNNEADTPDNFQSRRPNTSFCFLDIRSPGLGDTAMYLCATSIGTATYEQYFGPGTRLTVT.

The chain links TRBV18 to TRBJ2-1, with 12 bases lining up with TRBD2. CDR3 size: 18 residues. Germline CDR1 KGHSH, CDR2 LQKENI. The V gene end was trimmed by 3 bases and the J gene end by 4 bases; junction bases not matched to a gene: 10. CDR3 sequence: CASSPSLRTSGVYNEQFF. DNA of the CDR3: TGTGCCAGCTCACCCTCCCTTCGGACTAGCGGGGTTTACAATGAGCAGTTCTTC.

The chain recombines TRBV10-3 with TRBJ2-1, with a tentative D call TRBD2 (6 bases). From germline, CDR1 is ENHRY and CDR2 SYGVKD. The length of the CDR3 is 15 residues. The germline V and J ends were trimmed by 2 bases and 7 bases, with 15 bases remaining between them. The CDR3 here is CAISEEGGAQNEQFF. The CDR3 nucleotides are TGTGCCATCAGTGAGGAGGGCGGGGCGCAGAATGAGCAGTTCTTC.

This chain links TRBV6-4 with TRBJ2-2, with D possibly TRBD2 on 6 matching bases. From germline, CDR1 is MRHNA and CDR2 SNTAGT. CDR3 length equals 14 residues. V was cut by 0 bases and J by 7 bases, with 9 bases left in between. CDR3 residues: CASSDSATSGELFF. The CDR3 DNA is TGTGCCAGCAGTGACTCGGCGACTAGCGGGGAGCTGTTTTTT.

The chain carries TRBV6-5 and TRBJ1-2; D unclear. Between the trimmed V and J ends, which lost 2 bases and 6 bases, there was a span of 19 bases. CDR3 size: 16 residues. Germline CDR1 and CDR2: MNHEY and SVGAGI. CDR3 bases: TGTGCCAGCAGTTACAGCGTTCTTATGACCACCAATGGCTACACCTTC. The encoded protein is CASSYSVLMTTNGYTF.

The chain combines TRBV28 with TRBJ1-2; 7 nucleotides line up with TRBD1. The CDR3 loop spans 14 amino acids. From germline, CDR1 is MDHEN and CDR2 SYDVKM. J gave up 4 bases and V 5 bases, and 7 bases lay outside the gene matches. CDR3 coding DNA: TGTGCCAGCAGTCGGACAGGAGTTTCCTATGGCTACACCTTC. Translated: CASSRTGVSYGYTF.

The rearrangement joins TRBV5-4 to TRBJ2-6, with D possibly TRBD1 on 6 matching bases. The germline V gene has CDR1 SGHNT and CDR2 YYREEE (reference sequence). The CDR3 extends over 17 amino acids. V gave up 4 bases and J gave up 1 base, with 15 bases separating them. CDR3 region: CASSPRGSGSGANVLTF. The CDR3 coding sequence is TGTGCCAGCAGCCCGAGGGGGTCCGGGTCTGGGGCCAACGTCCTGACTTTC.

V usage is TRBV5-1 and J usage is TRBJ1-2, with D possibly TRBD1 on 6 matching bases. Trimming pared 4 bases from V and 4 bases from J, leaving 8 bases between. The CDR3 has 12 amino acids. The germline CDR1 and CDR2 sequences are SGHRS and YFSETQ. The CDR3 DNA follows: TGCGCCAGCAGCCAGGACAGCTATGGCTACACCTTC. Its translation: CASSQDSYGYTF.

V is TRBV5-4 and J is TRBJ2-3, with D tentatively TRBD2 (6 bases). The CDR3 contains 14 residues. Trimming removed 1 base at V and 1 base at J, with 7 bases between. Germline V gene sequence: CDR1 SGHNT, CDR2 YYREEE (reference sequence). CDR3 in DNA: TGTGCCAGCAGCTTGTCTAGCGGCACAGATACGCAGTATTTT. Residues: CASSLSSGTDTQYF. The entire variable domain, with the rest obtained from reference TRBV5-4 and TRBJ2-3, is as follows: ETGVTQSPTHLIKTRGQQVTLRCSSQSGHNTVSWYQQALGQGPQFIFQYYREEENGRGNFPPRFSGLQFPNYSSELNVNALELDDSALYLCASSLSSGTDTQYFGPGTRLTVL.

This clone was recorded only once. This CDR3 reads CASSSQGKYEQYF. CDR3 in DNA: TGTGCCAGCAGTTCGCAGGGGAAATACGAGCAGTACTTC. This chain uses TRBV27 with TRBJ2-7; tentative D call: TRBD1 (6 bases). V lost 4 bases, J lost 4 bases, and 11 bases lay in between. This CDR3 region has 13 residues. In germline, CDR1 is MNHEY, CDR2 SMNVEV (reference sequence).

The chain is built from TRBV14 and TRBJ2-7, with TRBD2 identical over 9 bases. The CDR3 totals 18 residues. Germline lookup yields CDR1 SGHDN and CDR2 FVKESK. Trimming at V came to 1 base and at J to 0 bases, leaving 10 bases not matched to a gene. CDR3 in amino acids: CASSQGWRLAGTSYEQYF. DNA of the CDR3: TGTGCCAGCAGCCAAGGGTGGCGGCTAGCGGGGACCTCCTACGAGCAGTACTTC.

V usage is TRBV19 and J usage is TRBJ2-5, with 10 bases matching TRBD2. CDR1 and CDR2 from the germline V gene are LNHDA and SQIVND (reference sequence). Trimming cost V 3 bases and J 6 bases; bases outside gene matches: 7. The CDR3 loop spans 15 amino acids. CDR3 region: CASSIGTSASQTQYF. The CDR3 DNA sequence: TGTGCCAGTAGTATCGGGACTAGCGCCTCCCAGACCCAGTACTTC.

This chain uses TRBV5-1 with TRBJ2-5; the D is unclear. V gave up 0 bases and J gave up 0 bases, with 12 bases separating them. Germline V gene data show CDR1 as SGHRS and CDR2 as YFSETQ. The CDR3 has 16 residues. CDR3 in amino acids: CASSLGGTPYQETQYF. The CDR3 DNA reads TGCGCCAGCAGCTTGGGAGGTACCCCGTACCAAGAGACCCAGTACTTC.

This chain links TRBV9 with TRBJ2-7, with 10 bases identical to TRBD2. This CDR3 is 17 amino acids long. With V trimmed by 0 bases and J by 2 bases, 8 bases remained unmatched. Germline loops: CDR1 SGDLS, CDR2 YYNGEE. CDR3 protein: CASSVGTSGYLTYEQYF. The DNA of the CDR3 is TGTGCCAGCAGCGTAGGGACTAGCGGTTACCTCACCTACGAGCAGTACTTC.

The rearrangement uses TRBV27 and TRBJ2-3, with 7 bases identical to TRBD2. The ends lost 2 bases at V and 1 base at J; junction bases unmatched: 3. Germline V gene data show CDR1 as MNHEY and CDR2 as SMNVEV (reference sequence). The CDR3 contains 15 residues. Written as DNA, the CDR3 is TGTGCCAGCAGTTTAGGCGGGGGTCGCACAGATACGCAGTATTTT. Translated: CASSLGGGRTDTQYF.

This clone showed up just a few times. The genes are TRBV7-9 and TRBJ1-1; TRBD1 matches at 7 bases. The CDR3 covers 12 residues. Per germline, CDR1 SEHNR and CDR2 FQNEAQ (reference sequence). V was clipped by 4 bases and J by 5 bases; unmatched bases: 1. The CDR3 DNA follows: TGTGCCAGCAGCTCAGGGGGTACTGAAGCTTTCTTT. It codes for CASSSGGTEAFF.

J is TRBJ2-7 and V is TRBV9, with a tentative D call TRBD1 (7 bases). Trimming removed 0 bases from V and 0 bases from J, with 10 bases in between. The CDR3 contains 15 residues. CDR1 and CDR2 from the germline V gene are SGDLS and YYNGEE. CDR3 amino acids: CASSVGGDSSYEQYF. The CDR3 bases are TGTGCCAGCAGCGTAGGGGGGGACAGCTCCTACGAGCAGTACTTC.

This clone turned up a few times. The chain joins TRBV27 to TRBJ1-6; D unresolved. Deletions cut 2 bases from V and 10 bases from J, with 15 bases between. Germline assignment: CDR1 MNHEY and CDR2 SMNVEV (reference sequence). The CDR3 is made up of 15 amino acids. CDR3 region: CASSLKVGDGSPLHF. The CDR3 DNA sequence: TGTGCCAGCAGTTTAAAGGTCGGGGATGGATCACCCCTCCACTTT.

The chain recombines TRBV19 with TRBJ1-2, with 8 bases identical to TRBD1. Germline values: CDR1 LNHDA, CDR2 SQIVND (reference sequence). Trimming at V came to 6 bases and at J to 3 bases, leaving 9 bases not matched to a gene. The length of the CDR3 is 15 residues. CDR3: CASRPHLTGDYGYTF. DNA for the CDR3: TGTGCCAGTAGGCCCCACCTGACAGGGGACTATGGCTACACCTTC.

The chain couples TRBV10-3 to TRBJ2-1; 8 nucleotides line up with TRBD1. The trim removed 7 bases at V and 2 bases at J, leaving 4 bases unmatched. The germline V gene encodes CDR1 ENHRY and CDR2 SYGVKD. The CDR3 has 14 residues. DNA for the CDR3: TGTGCCATCACACCGGGACAGGCCTACAATGAGCAGTTCTTC. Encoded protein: CAITPGQAYNEQFF.

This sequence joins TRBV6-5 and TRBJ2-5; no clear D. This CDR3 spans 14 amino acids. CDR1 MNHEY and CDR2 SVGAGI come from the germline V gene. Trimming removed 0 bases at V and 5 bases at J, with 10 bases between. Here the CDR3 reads CASSYSRLTETQYF. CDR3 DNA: TGTGCCAGCAGTTACTCGAGGTTGACGGAGACCCAGTACTTC.

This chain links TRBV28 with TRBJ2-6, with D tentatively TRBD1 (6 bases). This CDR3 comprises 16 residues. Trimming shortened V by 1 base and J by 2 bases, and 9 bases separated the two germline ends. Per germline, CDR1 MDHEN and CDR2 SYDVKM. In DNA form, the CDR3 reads TGTGCCAGCAGTTTATTTGGGGGCGCTGGGGCCAACGTCCTGACTTTC. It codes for CASSLFGGAGANVLTF.

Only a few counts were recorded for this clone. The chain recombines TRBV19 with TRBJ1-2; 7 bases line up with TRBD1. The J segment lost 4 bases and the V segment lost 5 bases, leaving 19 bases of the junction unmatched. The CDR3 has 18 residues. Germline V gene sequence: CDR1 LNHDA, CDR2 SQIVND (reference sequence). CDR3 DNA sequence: TGTGCCAGTAGTTTACCAATTACCAACAGGGGTCCAGGCTATGGCTACACCTTC. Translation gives CASSLPITNRGPGYGYTF. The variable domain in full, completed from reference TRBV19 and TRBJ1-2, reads DGGITQSPKYLFRKEGQNVTLSCEQNLNHDAMYWYRQDPGQGLRLIYYSQIVNDFQKGDIAEGYSVSREKKESFPLTVTSAQKNPTAFYLCASSLPITNRGPGYGYTFGSGTRLTVV.

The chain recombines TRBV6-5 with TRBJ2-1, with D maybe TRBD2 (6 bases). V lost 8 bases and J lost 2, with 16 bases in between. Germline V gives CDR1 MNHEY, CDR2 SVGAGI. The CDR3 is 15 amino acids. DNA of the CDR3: TGTGCCAGCGAGAGGGTCCCGGGAGCCTACAATGAGCAGTTCTTC. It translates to CASERVPGAYNEQFF.

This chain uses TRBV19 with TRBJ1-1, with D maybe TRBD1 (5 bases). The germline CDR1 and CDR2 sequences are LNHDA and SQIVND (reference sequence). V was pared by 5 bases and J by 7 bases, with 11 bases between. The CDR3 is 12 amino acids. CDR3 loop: CASSYKGREAFF. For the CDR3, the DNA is TGTGCCAGTAGTTACAAGGGGCGTGAAGCTTTCTTT.

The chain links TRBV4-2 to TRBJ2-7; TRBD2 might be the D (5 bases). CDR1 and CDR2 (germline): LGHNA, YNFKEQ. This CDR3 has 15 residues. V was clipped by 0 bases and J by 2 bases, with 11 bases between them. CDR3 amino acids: CASSQEGLAPYEQYF. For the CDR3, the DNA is TGTGCCAGCAGCCAAGAAGGTCTAGCCCCCTACGAGCAGTACTTC.

The CDR3 loop is CASSTPRGQDTQYF. CDR3 coding DNA: TGTGCCAGCAGTACCCCCCGGGGACAGGATACGCAGTATTTT. This rearrangement joins TRBV28 to TRBJ2-3, with 7 bases aligning to TRBD1. The J segment lost 6 bases and the V segment lost 5 bases, leaving 8 bases of the junction unmatched. The CDR3 spans 14 residues. Per germline, CDR1 MDHEN and CDR2 SYDVKM. Drawing the rest from reference TRBV28 and TRBJ2-3, the complete variable domain is DVKVTQSSRYLVKRTGEKVFLECVQDMDHENMFWYRQDPGLGLRLIYFSYDVKMKEKGDIPEGYSVSREKKERFSLILESASTNQTSMYLCASSTPRGQDTQYFGPGTRLTVL.

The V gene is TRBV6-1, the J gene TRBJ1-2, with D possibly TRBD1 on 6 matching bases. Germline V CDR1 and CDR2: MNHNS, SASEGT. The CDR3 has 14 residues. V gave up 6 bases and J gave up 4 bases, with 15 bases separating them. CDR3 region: CASRLSGDSYGYTF. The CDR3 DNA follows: TGTGCCAGCAGACTTTCAGGGGATTCCTATGGCTACACCTTC.

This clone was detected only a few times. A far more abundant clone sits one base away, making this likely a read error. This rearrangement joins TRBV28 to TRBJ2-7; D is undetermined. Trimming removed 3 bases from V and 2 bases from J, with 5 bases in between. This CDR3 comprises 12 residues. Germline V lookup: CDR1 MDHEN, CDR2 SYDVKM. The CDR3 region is CASSFGPYEQYF. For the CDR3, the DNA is TGTGCCAGCAGTTTTGGGCCCTACGAGCAGTACTTC.